This T cell receptor beta chain was observed in a study of blood T cell repertoires in COVID-19 (TCRdb year 2020). About the study as a whole: Samples from collaborators originated in the United States, Italy and Spain and spanned both the acute and convalescent phases of COVID-19. The material from the prospective study consisted of cDNA or gDNA derived from T cells, B-cell-depleted T cells, or PBMCs. The dataset comprised deeply sampled blood TCRbeta repertoires from subjects exposed to, actively infected with, or recovered from COVID-19. The repertoires were released in a freely available public database meant as a resource for research on the immune response to SARS-CoV-2. The samples were drawn from two sources: the first 160 participants of the ongoing ImmuneRACE study, and 1,200 or so subjects contributed by 6 global collaborators. Sample metadata almost always included a de-identified subject ID, COVID-19 status, age in years and sex. Where HLA class I and class II types were available, the types were taken from metadata supplied by the sample provider, not from assay-based typing.

From the germline V gene (reference sequence), CDR1 is SEHNR and CDR2 is FQNEAQ. Ends trimmed: V by 6 bases, J by 6 bases; bases unmatched to a gene: 11. Its CDR3 holds 16 amino acids, cysteine through phenylalanine. CDR3 DNA is the only sequence kept; it has 48 bases, read in frame from the first base. To note about this clone: This receptor's antigen is unknown. No clone much larger than this one lies a single base away; base qualities are absent.

TCRbeta CDR3 regions were amplified from genomic DNA using the immunoSEQ Assay, a bias-controlled multiplex PCR. The original pipeline was this. The number of nucleated cells in each sample was estimated from the amplification of reference gene primers within the assay. Sequence reads were collapsed and filtered to measure the absolute abundance of every unique TCRbeta CDR3 rearrangement. For each sample, productive Simpson clonality was calculated by taking the square root of Simpson's diversity index across productive rearrangements. Sourced from immuneACCESS, this table was stored by TCRdb with only in-frame sequences that have V and J called. A share of the clones is absent; for the studies checked, an unresolved V gene accounts for under half, and the remainder has no known explanation. Clonal size and the V and J genes are those of that table, whereas D and trimming came from the DNA. This sample gives about 170,000 clones in total; around 84% of them show up just once. The ten largest make up roughly 15% of the sample.

Participants in the prospective study were enrolled through a virtual design, were aged about 18 to 100 years, and lived in about 25 United States geographic areas. In the prospective study, participants were assigned to cohorts based on the clinical history participants reported in a screening survey and a study questionnaire. Recovered participants in ImmuneRACE Cohort 3 were defined as having two consecutive negative NP/OP PCR tests, clearance from a healthcare professional, or resolution of symptoms. Mobile phlebotomists in the prospective study collected whole blood, serum and a nasopharyngeal or oropharyngeal swab from every participant. Additional blood draws and questionnaires over an approximately 2-month period could optionally be provided by prospective study participants. Blood samples from the prospective study were shipped frozen or at room temperature prior to DNA extraction. Broad study findings and their caveats: How much clinical and demographic metadata was included differed by source and by participant, and the metadata was provided uncurated.

This chain joins TRBV7-9 to TRBJ2-2; 9 nucleotides in the junction match TRBD1. The sequence was obtained from a man in his fifties who had recovered from COVID-19. The sequenced material came from PBMCs or T cells enriched from blood (not recorded which). The CDR3 protein sequence reads: CASRSNPGQGAGELFF. The nucleotide sequence reads as follows: TGTGCCAGCAGGTCTAATCCGGGACAGGGTGCCGGGGAGCTGTTTTTT.